The 7 T cell receptor beta chains listed next were all sequenced from one sample in a study of T-cell reconstitution after alpha-beta-depleted transplantation in children. Molecular barcoding with unique molecular identifiers was used for the TCRbeta library. MiXCR, applied by TCRdb to the PCR reads, yields one record per CDR3 protein. The data show over 550,000 distinct CDR3 sequences, 8% to 11% seen once. Specimen: PBMCs from the stem cell graft donor, collected from the stem cell graft. These receptors originate from a human donor who donated a stem cell graft to a child with acute myeloid leukemia.

This clonotype has a count of ten or more. This sequence joins TRBV20-1 and TRBJ2-4; D ambiguous. Germline loops: CDR1 DFQATT, CDR2 SNEGSKA (reference sequence). This CDR3 has 16 residues. The V and J ends lost 0 bases and 0 bases respectively, with 12 bases between them. Here the CDR3 reads CSARDLADLAKNIQYF. The CDR3 DNA reads as TGCAGTGCTAGAGATCTCGCGGATCTAGCCAAAAACATTCAGTACTTC.

This clonotype has only a few counts. The V call is TRBV20-1, the J call TRBJ2-7; no reliable D call. CDR3 length: 13 residues. Germline V gene sequence: CDR1 DFQATT, CDR2 SNEGSKA (reference sequence). V lost 0 bases, J lost 4 bases, and 10 bases lay in between. The CDR3 DNA reads TGCAGTGCTAGAGATACCCCGACTTACGAGCAGTACTTC. It specifies CSARDTPTYEQYF.

V and J are TRBV20-1 and TRBJ1-1; D is ambiguous. CDR3 length: 16 residues. Trimming pared 0 bases from V and 0 bases from J, leaving 14 bases between. In germline, CDR1 is DFQATT, CDR2 SNEGSKA (reference sequence). The CDR3 DNA reads TGCAGTGCTAGAGATATAGTCGGAGACATGAACACTGAAGCTTTCTTT. This gives the protein CSARDIVGDMNTEAFF.

Many counts were recorded for this clonotype. The J gene is TRBJ2-3, the V gene TRBV29-1; 9 bases map to TRBD2. This CDR3 contains 13 residues. The junction had 7 bases not matched to a gene; V was cut back by 6 bases and J by 6 bases. Germline CDR1 and CDR2: SQVTM and ANQGSEA. This chain's CDR3 is CSVRGLAVDTQYF. The CDR3 DNA sequence: TGCAGCGTACGGGGACTAGCAGTCGATACGCAGTATTTT.

This clonotype was detected a few times. This chain joins TRBV9 and TRBJ2-5; 11 bases align to TRBD2. Looked up from germline, CDR1 is SGDLS and CDR2 is YYNGEE. The CDR3 has 16 amino acids. J gave up 2 bases and V 3 bases, and 6 bases lay outside the gene matches. In DNA, the CDR3 is TGTGCCAGCAGCGATCTAGCGGGAGGCAAGCAAGAGACCCAGTACTTC. Translating gives CASSDLAGGKQETQYF.

This clonotype was seen more than once but under ten times. The chain uses TRBV9 and TRBJ2-2; either TRBD1 or TRBD2 may fit D (5 bases each). Trimming removed 3 bases at V and 7 bases at J, with 19 bases between. This CDR3 contains 16 residues. Germline values: CDR1 SGDLS, CDR2 YYNGEE. The CDR3 sequence: CASSEGPESRSGELFF. CDR3 nucleotides: TGTGCCAGCAGCGAGGGACCCGAAAGTAGGAGCGGGGAGCTGTTTTTT.

This clonotype showed up just a few times. The genes are TRBV20-1 and TRBJ1-5; a weak D match, TRBD1 (5 bases). The V end lost 5 bases, the J end lost 3 bases, and 23 bases lay between the germline ends. The CDR3 length is 17 residues. Per the germline V gene, CDR1 is DFQATT and CDR2 is SNEGSKA (reference sequence). The CDR3 bases are TGCAGTGCTCGTCCGACAGAAACCCAAAAGCCCAATCAGCCCCAGCATTTT. It translates to CSARPTETQKPNQPQHF.